This T cell receptor beta chain was found in a study of T cell responses to AZD1222 COVID-19 vaccine. Notes on the study in general: Donors were largely white British and mainly female; clonal diversity was possibly underestimated. Targeting of unmutated variant regions was reportedly seen in nearly half of spike-specific TCRs. Vaccine-associated CD4 TCRs ranged over spike, dominating at 160-218 and 743-854.

Trimming stripped 2 bases from V and 5 bases from J, with 9 bases between. This CDR3 comprises 13 residues. The protocol was immunoSEQ multiplex PCR, while the TCRdb copy is restricted to in-frame clones and leaves out a portion. The repertoire holds about 180,000 clones, with 88% as singletons. Note on this clone: The antigen remains undetermined.

The sequencing used peripheral blood, collected on day 0 of AZD1222 vaccination. The rearrangement uses TRBV12-3 or TRBV12-4 and TRBJ1-1, with D uncertain. This TCR was sampled from an adult in good health. CDR3 amino acids: CASSLLALTEAFF. The CDR3 DNA reads as TGTGCCAGCAGTTTACTTGCTCTGACTGAAGCTTTCTTT.